This T cell receptor beta chain was captured by sequencing in a study of T cell responses to AZD1222 COVID-19 vaccine. Study-wide points: Compared with day 0, the breadth and depth of the Spike-specific TCR repertoire rose significantly after two doses of AZD1222. Clonal diversity was possibly underestimated; the donors were predominantly white British and more often female. Repertoire sampling happened only post peak T cell response. Epitopes outside B.1.351 and B.1.1.7 mutated regions reportedly drew nearly half of spike TCRs.

This CDR3 region has 13 residues. Trimming removed 6 bases from V and 3 bases from J; junction bases left unmatched: 4. Germline CDR1 is LNHDA and CDR2 is SQIVND (reference sequence). Only in-frame clones appear in the TCRdb table, and some are missing; sequencing was by immunoSEQ multiplex PCR. The table for this sample gives 150,000 or so clones. In the case of this clone: What it binds is unknown.

The TCR comes from an adult in good health. Material: peripheral blood. This chain joins TRBV19 and TRBJ2-7; 8 nucleotides agree with TRBD1. CDR3 sequence (DNA): TGTGCCAGTAGCGGACAGGGAGGCTACGAGCAGTACTTC. This sequence encodes CASSGQGGYEQYF.